The 31 T cell receptor beta chains presented below share a single source sample, sequenced in a study of neurological immune-mediated disorders. A single record per CDR3 protein comes from TCRdb applying MiXCR to the 5' RACE reads. The sample holds about 120,000 distinct CDR3 sequences; about 3.4% are singletons and the top ten take 1% to 1.5%. Sequenced sample: PBMCs. These receptors were taken from a woman under 40 with multiple sclerosis.

This clonotype has a handful of counts. A read error is possible here, since a much larger clone lies one base away. CDR3 nucleotide sequence: TGTGCCAGCAGCGTACGAGGACAGGGGGAAGAGCAGTACTTC. It translates to CASSVRGQGEEQYF. This chain links TRBV9 with TRBJ2-7, with 10 bases that match TRBD1. CDR3 length: 14 amino acids. J lost 7 bases, V lost 1 base, and 5 bases had no gene match. Germline V gene lookup returns CDR1 SGDLS and CDR2 YYNGEE.

This clonotype showed up many times. This chain connects TRBV5-1 to TRBJ2-7; 9 bases agree with TRBD2. Germline assignment: CDR1 SGHRS and CDR2 YFSETQ. CDR3 length: 15 residues. Unmatched junction bases numbered 10, after V lost 4 bases and J lost 5 bases. CDR3: CASSQAGTSSHEQYF. The CDR3 DNA reads as TGCGCCAGCAGCCAAGCCGGGACTAGCAGCCACGAGCAGTACTTC.

This clonotype was picked up many times. V is TRBV24-1 and J is TRBJ2-1; TRBD2 matches 7 bases. V gave up 5 bases and J gave up 6 bases; unmatched junction bases: 12. The CDR3 contains 16 residues. From germline, CDR1 is KGHDR and CDR2 SFDVKD. Here the CDR3 reads CATSVGRAGSLNEQFF. CDR3 coding DNA: TGTGCCACCAGTGTAGGGAGGGCAGGGTCCCTCAATGAGCAGTTCTTC.

This clonotype has at least ten counts. The V gene is TRBV20-1, the J gene TRBJ2-5; TRBD2 agrees at 7 bases. Unmatched junction bases numbered 8, after V lost 0 bases and J lost 4 bases. CDR3 length: 15 residues. Germline V gene lookup returns CDR1 DFQATT and CDR2 SNEGSKA (reference sequence). DNA of the CDR3: TGCAGTGCTAGAGATTTCGGGGGGAGCTCAGAGACCCAGTACTTC. Translating gives CSARDFGGSSETQYF.

This clonotype was seen repeatedly, ten times or more. This chain connects TRBV14 to TRBJ2-7, with 9 bases identical to TRBD2. Trimming removed 1 base from V and 3 bases from J; junction bases left unmatched: 4. The CDR3 length is 15 residues. Germline CDR1 is SGHDN and CDR2 is FVKESK. CDR3 loop: CASSQGLAGSYEQYF. CDR3 DNA: TGTGCCAGCAGCCAAGGCCTAGCGGGAAGCTACGAGCAGTACTTC.

This clonotype occurred many times. The chain carries TRBV20-1 and TRBJ2-7; D is perhaps TRBD2 (6 bases). Germline CDR1 reads DFQATT; CDR2 reads SNEGSKA (reference sequence). The V end was cut by 6 bases, the J end by 0 bases, with 21 bases between. This CDR3 has 16 amino acids. The DNA for the CDR3 is TGCAGTGCCACTAGGGAGGACCTGGGGCCCTCCTACGAGCAGTACTTC. This encodes CSATREDLGPSYEQYF.

This clonotype was found many times. The V and J genes are TRBV20-1 and TRBJ1-2, with a tentative D call TRBD1 (5 bases). CDR1 DFQATT and CDR2 SNEGSKA come from the germline V gene (reference sequence). The CDR3 has 17 residues. V was pared by 3 bases and J by 4 bases, with 24 bases between. The CDR3 sequence is CSASPIVGGASGYGYTF. CDR3 DNA: TGCAGTGCTAGTCCAATCGTGGGGGGTGCAAGTGGCTATGGCTACACCTTC.

This clonotype was picked up a small number of times. The chain has TRBV7-2 and TRBJ1-2; D gene ambiguous. The germline V and J ends were trimmed by 3 bases and 3 bases, with 5 bases remaining between them. Germline assignment: CDR1 SGHTA and CDR2 FQGNSA. There are 12 residues in the CDR3. CDR3 residues: CASSFQHYGYTF. The CDR3 DNA follows: TGTGCCAGCAGCTTCCAGCACTATGGCTACACCTTC.

This clonotype has at least ten counts. V usage is TRBV10-3 and J usage is TRBJ2-3, with TRBD2 as a possible D gene (5 bases). Trimming stripped 4 bases from V and 1 base from J, with 9 bases between. This CDR3 region has 14 residues. CDR1 and CDR2 from the germline V gene are ENHRY and SYGVKD. The CDR3 nucleotides read TGTGCCATCAGTGCACGGCGGGGCACAGATACGCAGTATTTT. It translates to CAISARRGTDTQYF.

This clonotype was observed at least ten times. The CDR3 here is CASSYRDYRYNEQFF. The CDR3 DNA follows: TGTGCCAGCTCCTATCGGGACTATCGGTACAATGAGCAGTTCTTC. The chain uses TRBV6-5 and TRBJ2-1; 7 nucleotides line up with TRBD2. V dropped 8 bases and J dropped 4; count of bases not matched to a gene: 11. CDR1 MNHEY and CDR2 SVGAGI come from the germline V gene. CDR3 length: 15 residues.

This clonotype was detected ten times or more. The chain couples TRBV10-3 to TRBJ2-7, with D perhaps matching TRBD1 or TRBD2 (5 bases each). The germline V and J ends were trimmed by 0 bases and 5 bases, with 14 bases remaining between them. Per the germline V gene, CDR1 is ENHRY and CDR2 is SYGVKD. The CDR3 is 15 amino acids. CDR3 sequence: CAISESKGTTNEQYF. The CDR3 nucleotides read TGTGCCATCAGTGAGTCGAAGGGGACCACTAACGAGCAGTACTTC.

V usage is TRBV4-3 and J usage is TRBJ2-2; 13 bases are shared with TRBD2. Germline assignment: CDR1 LGHNA and CDR2 YSLEER. Trimming cost V 5 bases and J 7 bases; bases outside gene matches: 7. This CDR3 region has 16 residues. The CDR3 nucleotides read TGCGCCAGCAGCTATGGACTAGCGGGGGAAGACGGGGAGCTGTTTTTT. Residues: CASSYGLAGEDGELFF.

This clonotype has a count of ten or more. This rearrangement joins TRBV7-9 to TRBJ2-5; 10 bases match TRBD2. Germline CDR1 SEHNR, CDR2 FQNEAQ (reference sequence). Trimming at V came to 5 bases and at J to 1 base, leaving 7 bases not matched to a gene. CDR3 length equals 16 residues. For the CDR3, the DNA is TGTGCCAGCAGCCCCTCGGGGACTAGCGCCCAAGAGACCCAGTACTTC. It codes for CASSPSGTSAQETQYF.

In this sample, this clonotype turned up many times. V and J are TRBV5-8 and TRBJ2-5; 12 bases are shared with TRBD1. The germline V gene has CDR1 SGHTS and CDR2 YDEGEE. The CDR3 contains 17 residues. V gave up 0 bases and J gave up 5 bases; unmatched junction bases: 8. The CDR3 loop reads CASSLGTGTGGTETQYF. The DNA for the CDR3 is TGTGCCAGCAGCTTGGGAACCGGGACAGGGGGCACGGAGACCCAGTACTTC. Looking up the rest from reference TRBV5-8 and TRBJ2-5 gives the full variable domain: EAGVTQSPTHLIKTRGQQATLRCSPISGHTSVYWYQQALGLGLQFLLWYDEGEERNRGNFPPRFSGRQFPNYSSELNVNALELEDSALYLCASSLGTGTGGTETQYFGPGTRLLVL.

This clonotype was observed at least ten times. The chain couples TRBV6-2 or TRBV6-3 to TRBJ1-1, with no clear D. Deletions cut 7 bases from V and 8 bases from J, with 14 bases between. This CDR3 comprises 12 residues. Per the germline V gene, CDR1 is MNHEY and CDR2 is SVGEGT. In DNA form, the CDR3 reads TGTGCCAGCACCCCCCCTGGAGGGGAAGCTTTCTTT. Its protein product is CASTPPGGEAFF.

This clonotype was seen ten or more times. The CDR3 region is CASSPTGSSSYEQYF. The CDR3 DNA reads TGTGCCAGCTCGCCCACAGGGTCTAGCTCCTACGAGCAGTACTTC. This chain links TRBV18 with TRBJ2-7, with a weak D call TRBD1 (6 bases). The CDR3 has 15 residues. The V end lost 6 bases, the J end lost 0 bases, and 15 bases lay between the germline ends. Per germline, CDR1 KGHSH and CDR2 LQKENI.

The rearrangement joins TRBV4-1 to TRBJ2-5; TRBD2 aligns across 7 bases. Germline loops: CDR1 MGHRA, CDR2 YSYEKL. The CDR3 spans 14 residues. The V segment lost 0 bases and the J segment 4 bases; nucleotides outside the gene matches: 2. CDR3 in amino acids: CASSQDPGGETQYF. The CDR3 coding sequence is TGCGCCAGCAGCCAAGACCCGGGGGGAGAGACCCAGTACTTC.

This clonotype occurred many times. The chain has TRBV10-3 and TRBJ1-1; D ambiguous. The V gene's germline CDR1 is ENHRY and CDR2 SYGVKD. The ends were cut back, 5 bases at V and 7 bases at J, with 17 bases in the middle. The CDR3 has 14 residues. The CDR3: CAISFSGNPVEAFF. The CDR3 DNA reads as TGTGCCATCAGTTTCTCCGGGAACCCCGTTGAAGCTTTCTTT.

This clonotype was seen at least ten times. The chain links TRBV5-1 to TRBJ1-2; D ambiguous. This CDR3 is 14 amino acids long. CDR1 is SGHRS and CDR2 is YFSETQ in the germline V gene. Between the trimmed V and J ends, which lost 0 bases and 5 bases, there was a span of 11 bases. The CDR3 loop is CASSLVAQGYGYTF. The CDR3 DNA is TGCGCCAGCAGCTTGGTCGCCCAAGGGTATGGCTACACCTTC.

This clonotype appeared many times. The chain joins TRBV6-5 to TRBJ1-5; TRBD1 matches at 7 bases. The CDR3 extends over 15 amino acids. The V segment lost 0 bases and the J segment 5 bases; nucleotides outside the gene matches: 4. Germline CDR1 is MNHEY and CDR2 is SVGAGI. The CDR3 nucleotides are TGTGCCAGCAGTTACTCCTTCAGGGGGGATCAGCCCCAGCATTTT. It codes for CASSYSFRGDQPQHF.

There are many counts of this clonotype. In nucleotides, the CDR3 is TGTGCCAGCAGCCGACAGAATAGCAATCAGCCCCAGCATTTT. It is translated as CASSRQNSNQPQHF. V usage is TRBV9 and J usage is TRBJ1-5, with D perhaps matching TRBD1 (5 bases). The CDR3 covers 14 residues. CDR1 and CDR2 from the germline V gene are SGDLS and YYNGEE. V was cut by 4 bases and J by 0 bases, with 8 bases left in between.

This clonotype was counted ten times or more. The chain recombines TRBV15 with TRBJ1-1, with D uncertain. The CDR3 covers 13 residues. Trimming pared 1 base from V and 2 bases from J, leaving 5 bases between. Germline V gives CDR1 LNHNV, CDR2 YYDKDF (reference sequence). CDR3 sequence reads: CATSRAQNTEAFF. CDR3 nucleotides: TGTGCCACCAGCAGAGCGCAAAACACTGAAGCTTTCTTT.

This clonotype was seen at least ten times. The CDR3 reads CSARKGLLYEQYF. The DNA of the CDR3 is TGCAGTGCTAGAAAGGGACTTCTCTACGAGCAGTACTTC. This chain uses TRBV20-1 with TRBJ2-7; possibly TRBD2 for D (6 bases). The V end was cut by 2 bases, the J end by 3 bases, with 11 bases between. The CDR3 covers 13 residues. Germline loops: CDR1 DFQATT, CDR2 SNEGSKA (reference sequence).

This clonotype was recorded many times. This chain uses TRBV12-3 or TRBV12-4 with TRBJ2-1; tentatively, D is TRBD1 (6 bases). Trimming pared 6 bases from V and 6 bases from J, leaving 12 bases between. This CDR3 has 13 residues. CDR3 residues: CASSRKGVNEQFF. The CDR3 DNA reads as TGTGCCAGCAGCCGGAAGGGGGTCAATGAGCAGTTCTTC.

Note on this clonotype: At one of its ends the junction is not consistent with the germline gene, which may arise from a read error. This sequence joins TRBV5-1 and TRBJ1-2, with a possible D match to TRBD1 (6 bases). CDR1 and CDR2 from the germline V gene are SGHRS and YFSETQ. There are 17 residues in the CDR3. CDR3 coding DNA: TGCGCCAGCAGGTTGGACAGCGAGAATATTTTTAACTATGGCTACACCTTC. It translates to CASRLDSENIFNYGYTF.

This clonotype was recorded at least ten times. CDR3 loop: CASSLGQGMNTEAFF. As DNA, the CDR3 is TGTGCCAGCAGCTTAGGACAGGGTATGAACACTGAAGCTTTCTTT. The chain is built from TRBV7-9 and TRBJ1-1; 7 bases are shared with TRBD1. The V and J ends lost 1 base and 0 bases, in that order; junction bases with no gene match: 2. CDR1 and CDR2 (germline): SEHNR, FQNEAQ (reference sequence). The length of the CDR3 is 15 residues.

This clonotype showed up many times. The V call is TRBV20-1, the J call TRBJ1-2; TRBD1 matches 7 bases. The J segment lost 8 bases and the V segment lost 3 bases, leaving 9 bases of the junction unmatched. Germline values: CDR1 DFQATT, CDR2 SNEGSKA (reference sequence). The CDR3 extends over 13 amino acids. CDR3 in amino acids: CSASEQGKVGYTF. The CDR3 bases are TGCAGTGCTAGTGAACAGGGGAAGGTCGGCTACACCTTC.

The sample holds many counts of this clonotype. V gene TRBV20-1 combines with J gene TRBJ1-2; TRBD1 agrees at 11 bases. The CDR3 runs 15 residues. Germline V gene sequence: CDR1 DFQATT, CDR2 SNEGSKA (reference sequence). J was trimmed by 5 bases and V by 3 bases; bases with no gene match: 8. CDR3 amino acids: CSASRTGGIGYGYTF. In nucleotides, the CDR3 is TGCAGTGCTAGTAGGACAGGGGGCATCGGTTATGGCTACACCTTC.

This clonotype appeared many times. The chain uses TRBV25-1 and TRBJ2-7; a weak D match, TRBD1 (6 bases). V lost 4 bases and J lost 3, with 13 bases in between. CDR1 is MGHDK and CDR2 is SYGVNS in the germline V gene. The CDR3 extends over 14 amino acids. This CDR3 is CASSAGQGNYEQYF. The CDR3 region has the DNA TGTGCCAGCAGTGCAGGCCAGGGGAACTACGAGCAGTACTTC.

This clonotype was detected ten times or more. This chain connects TRBV5-1 to TRBJ1-1; D not resolved. CDR3 size: 14 residues. Germline V gives CDR1 SGHRS, CDR2 YFSETQ. V was pared by 0 bases and J by 1 base, with 7 bases between. DNA of the CDR3: TGCGCCAGCAGCTTGGAAATAGGGAACACTGAAGCTTTCTTT. The encoded protein is CASSLEIGNTEAFF.

This clonotype was found a few times. The chain employs TRBV5-1 and TRBJ2-7; D gene ambiguous. CDR3 size: 15 residues. The germline CDR1 and CDR2 sequences are SGHRS and YFSETQ. V was pared by 0 bases and J by 3 bases, with 13 bases between. CDR3 protein: CASSLDPGRDYEQYF. The CDR3 nucleotides are TGCGCCAGCAGCTTGGACCCCGGGCGAGACTACGAGCAGTACTTC.